The present entry profiles one TCR beta chain with its context. The sample belongs to a study of blood T cell repertoires in COVID-19. Sequenced by immunoSEQ multiplex PCR; TCRdb stores in-frame clones only, minus some. This table has 150,000 or so clones, more than 65% appearing once. This receptor was obtained from a woman aged 45-65 years in a cohort sampled during active or convalescent COVID-19. Sequenced material: peripheral blood.

The CDR3 bases are TGTGCCAGCAGTGAACAGGGGGGTAATCAGCCCCAGCATTTT. This encodes CASSEQGGNQPQHF. The rearrangement joins TRBV6-1 to TRBJ1-5, with TRBD1 identical over 7 bases. Per the germline V gene, CDR1 is MNHNS and CDR2 is SASEGT. V gave up 2 bases and J gave up 4 bases; unmatched junction bases: 2. The CDR3 consists of 14 residues.